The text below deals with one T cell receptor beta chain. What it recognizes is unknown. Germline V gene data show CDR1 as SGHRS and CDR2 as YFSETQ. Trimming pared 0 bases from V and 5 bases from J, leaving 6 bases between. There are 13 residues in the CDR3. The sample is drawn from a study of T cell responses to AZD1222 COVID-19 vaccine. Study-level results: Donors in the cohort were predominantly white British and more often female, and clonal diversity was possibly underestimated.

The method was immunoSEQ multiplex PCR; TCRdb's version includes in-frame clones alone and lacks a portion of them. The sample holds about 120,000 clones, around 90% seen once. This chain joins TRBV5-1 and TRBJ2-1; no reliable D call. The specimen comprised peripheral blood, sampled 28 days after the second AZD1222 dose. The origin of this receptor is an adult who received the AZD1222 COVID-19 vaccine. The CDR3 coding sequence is TGCGCCAGCAGCTTGGACAGACACAATGAGCAGTTCTTC. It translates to CASSLDRHNEQFF.